The 18 T cell receptor beta chains presented below share a single source sample, sequenced in a study of CD8+CD57+ T cells in acquired aplastic anemia. CDR3 and TCR beta VDJ profiling relied on a genomic DNA template. TCRdb passed the reads through MiXCR, listing each CDR3 protein once. The table includes 100,000 to 130,000 distinct CDR3 sequences, roughly 51% detected once. The sample comprised sorted CD4+, CD8+, or CD8+CD57+ T cells (not recorded which) from PBMCs. The receptors originated from a human donor in good health, serving as a control.

The gene calls are TRBV6-5 and TRBJ2-1; D is possibly TRBD2 (6 bases). Germline V gene data show CDR1 as MNHEY and CDR2 as SVGAGI. The V gene lost 3 bases and the J gene lost 1 base, with 10 bases spanning the gap. The CDR3 totals 15 residues. DNA for the CDR3: TGTGCCAGCAGTTATTTGGGGGGTTCCTACAATGAGCAGTTCTTC. This translates into CASSYLGGSYNEQFF.

This clonotype was seen a single time. The J gene is TRBJ1-6, the V gene TRBV7-7; 8 bases map to TRBD1. V shed 8 bases and J 9 bases; nucleotides not matched to a gene: 6. The CDR3 totals 13 residues. Germline-derived CDR1 and CDR2 are SSHAT and FNYEAQ (reference sequence). The CDR3 DNA is TGTGCCAGCCGGGAGGACAGGGCTTCACCCCTCCACTTT. Amino acid sequence: CASREDRASPLHF.

V and J are TRBV5-1 and TRBJ2-7; no reliable D call. The V end was cut by 2 bases, the J end by 1 base, with 13 bases between. The germline gives CDR1 SGHRS, CDR2 YFSETQ. The CDR3 spans 15 residues. CDR3 DNA sequence: TGCGCCAGCAGCTTAGAACCGACGAGTTCCTACGAGCAGTACTTC. As protein: CASSLEPTSSYEQYF.

The rearrangement joins TRBV5-5 to TRBJ2-5, with D possibly being TRBD2 (6 bases). The CDR3 is 14 residues long. Germline V CDR1 and CDR2: SGHKS, YYEKEE (reference sequence). Trimming stripped 1 base from V and 4 bases from J, with 11 bases between. CDR3 region: CASSLRGEGETQYF. For the CDR3, the DNA is TGTGCCAGCAGCTTGCGCGGGGAAGGAGAGACCCAGTACTTC.

The chain joins TRBV10-3 to TRBJ1-1; TRBD1 might be the D (5 bases). The germline gives CDR1 ENHRY, CDR2 SYGVKD. The CDR3 runs to 15 residues. V lost 2 bases and J 1 base, leaving 11 bases between the germline ends. The CDR3 region has the DNA TGTGCCATCAGTGAGGGGTCCGGGGGGAACACTGAAGCTTTCTTT. This codes for CAISEGSGGNTEAFF.

The gene calls are TRBV29-1 and TRBJ1-1, with TRBD1 identical over 7 bases. The CDR3 is 14 residues long. Per germline, CDR1 SQVTM and CDR2 ANQGSEA. V shed 4 bases, J shed 5 bases, and the junction held 10 bases outside the gene matches. In nucleotides, the CDR3 is TGCAGCGTTGGACAGGGCCCCGGTGGGACTGAAGCTTTCTTT. Translating it yields CSVGQGPGGTEAFF.

About this clonotype itself: Sequence at one end of the junction differs from germline and may be a read error. This chain joins TRBV4-2 and TRBJ2-3, with TRBD2 matching 8 bases. Germline V gives CDR1 LGHNA, CDR2 YNFKEQ. This CDR3 contains 17 residues. The CDR3, as DNA: TGTGCCAGCAGCCAAGTGGTTAGCGGGGACCCCACAGATACGCGGTATTTT. Protein product: CASSQVVSGDPTDTRYF.

The rearrangement links TRBV25-1 to TRBJ1-2; a weak D match, TRBD1 (5 bases). Germline V gives CDR1 MGHDK, CDR2 SYGVNS. V dropped 1 base and J dropped 3 bases, with 12 bases sitting between them. The CDR3 loop spans 15 amino acids. The CDR3 loop reads CASSELSGLDYGYTF. In DNA, the CDR3 is TGTGCCAGCAGTGAATTGTCAGGGTTGGACTATGGCTACACCTTC.

This clonotype occurred a few times. This chain connects TRBV25-1 to TRBJ2-5; 7 bases line up with TRBD2. J lost 5 bases, V lost 4 bases, and 7 bases had no gene match. Per the germline V gene, CDR1 is MGHDK and CDR2 is SYGVNS. CDR3 length: 14 amino acids. The CDR3 coding sequence is TGTGCCAGCAGTGGGGGGGGGGATTTGGAGACCCAGTACTTC. It codes for CASSGGGDLETQYF.

Here the CDR3 reads CASRLREEQYF. The CDR3 DNA reads TGTGCCAGCAGACTCCGGGAAGAGCAGTACTTC. The J gene is TRBJ2-7, the V gene TRBV7-6; D may be TRBD2 (5 bases). Germline-derived CDR1 and CDR2 are SGHVS and FNYEAQ. Trimming pared 6 bases from V and 7 bases from J, leaving 10 bases between. The CDR3 is made up of 11 amino acids.

The chain links TRBV6-1 to TRBJ2-1, with 9 bases that match TRBD2. Germline loops: CDR1 MNHNS, CDR2 SASEGT. Losses at the gene ends were 6 bases for V and 0 bases for J; bases not matched to a gene: 6. The CDR3 covers 16 residues. CDR3 bases: TGTGCCAGCAGGGGGGCTAGCGGGACCTCCTACAATGAGCAGTTCTTC. This gives the protein CASRGASGTSYNEQFF.

The chain links TRBV7-9 to TRBJ2-7, with 7 bases lining up with TRBD1. This CDR3 comprises 15 residues. Germline-derived CDR1 and CDR2 are SEHNR and FQNEAQ (reference sequence). V gave up 5 bases and J gave up 6 bases; unmatched junction bases: 13. The CDR3 sequence: CASSRRAAGGSEQYF. CDR3 sequence (DNA): TGTGCCAGCAGCCGCCGGGCGGCAGGGGGTAGCGAGCAGTACTTC.

This clonotype turned up a few times. This chain connects TRBV2 to TRBJ1-6, with D tentatively TRBD1 (6 bases). CDR1 is SNHLY, CDR2 FYNNEI, per germline. V lost 6 bases to trimming and J lost 7 bases, with 13 bases between them. There are 14 residues in the CDR3. The CDR3 is CASRGFRGNSPLHF. In DNA form, the CDR3 reads TGTGCCAGCAGGGGGTTCAGGGGAAATTCACCCCTCCACTTT. The full variable domain, completed using reference TRBV2 and TRBJ1-6, is EPEVTQTPSHQVTQMGQEVILRCVPISNHLYFYWYRQILGQKVEFLVSFYNNEISEKSEIFDDQFSVERPDGSNFTLKIRSTKLEDSAMYFCASRGFRGNSPLHFGNGTRLTVT.

The gene calls are TRBV29-1 and TRBJ2-5, with D possibly called TRBD1 or TRBD2 (5 bases each). This CDR3 has 13 amino acids. The germline V gene encodes CDR1 SQVTM and CDR2 ANQGSEA. V was trimmed by 4 bases and J by 1 base, leaving 10 bases between them. The CDR3: CSVVNGTQETQYF. The CDR3, as DNA: TGCAGCGTTGTAAACGGGACCCAAGAGACCCAGTACTTC.

The chain combines TRBV2 with TRBJ1-2; 12 bases fit TRBD1. This CDR3 contains 15 residues. The germline V gene has CDR1 SNHLY and CDR2 FYNNEI. V shed 6 bases and J 3 bases; nucleotides not matched to a gene: 5. The CDR3 DNA follows: TGTGCCAGCAGCCAGGGACAGGGGGCGGACTATGGCTACACCTTC. It encodes CASSQGQGADYGYTF.

The V and J genes are TRBV10-3 and TRBJ2-7, with TRBD1 matching 11 bases. CDR3 size: 14 residues. Germline CDR1 is ENHRY and CDR2 is SYGVKD. Unmatched junction bases numbered 6, after V lost 6 bases and J lost 5 bases. This CDR3 is CAISEGQGVDEQYF. CDR3 bases: TGTGCCATCAGCGAGGGACAGGGGGTCGACGAGCAGTACTTC.

This clonotype was detected once. At one boundary the junction diverges from the germline segment, which might be a read error. The chain combines TRBV25-1 with TRBJ1-2; TRBD1 aligns across 10 bases. The length of the CDR3 is 19 residues. From germline, CDR1 is MGHDK and CDR2 SYGVNS. Written as DNA, the CDR3 is TGTGCCAGCAGCATCTACCCTGGGGGACAGGGGTCTTCTAACTATGGCTACAGCTTC. Protein sequence: CASSIYPGGQGSSNYGYSF.

In this sample, this clonotype turned up once. V and J are TRBV5-6 and TRBJ1-5; TRBD1 agrees at 8 bases. Trimming took 3 bases from V and 1 from J; bases not matched to a gene: 6. The CDR3 spans 16 residues. The germline gives CDR1 SGHDT, CDR2 YYEEEE. The CDR3 sequence is CASSSYWTGSNQPQHF. CDR3 nucleotides: TGTGCCAGCAGCTCCTACTGGACAGGGAGCAATCAGCCCCAGCATTTT. Full variable domain (remainder filled in from reference TRBV5-6 and TRBJ1-5): DAGVTQSPTHLIKTRGQQVTLRCSPKSGHDTVSWYQQALGQGPQFIFQYYEEEERQRGNFPDRFSGHQFPNYSSELNVNALLLGDSALYLCASSSYWTGSNQPQHFGDGTRLSIL.